This entry lists 12 T cell receptor beta chains sequenced from one sample in a study of blood T cells in healthy people across ages. The second PCR ran about 7 to 12 cycles with a sample-barcoded 5' primer and J-beta primers. TCRdb passed the 5' RACE reads through MiXCR, listing each CDR3 protein once. The table shows hundreds of thousands of distinct CDR3 sequences, with roughly 60% occurring only once. The material sequenced was blood. These receptor sequences come from a man between 25 and 39 years old in good health.

The gene calls are TRBV29-1 and TRBJ2-1; D uncertain. V was trimmed by 0 bases and J by 8 bases, leaving 2 bases between them. Germline V gene data show CDR1 as SQVTM and CDR2 as ANQGSEA. The CDR3 length is 10 residues. CDR3 protein: CSVEDYEQFF. The CDR3 DNA reads TGCAGCGTTGAAGATTATGAGCAGTTCTTC.

The chain recombines TRBV4-3 with TRBJ2-7; D is perhaps TRBD1 (6 bases). The CDR3 covers 16 residues. V was trimmed by 0 bases and J by 7 bases, leaving 19 bases between them. Germline V gene sequence: CDR1 LGHNA, CDR2 YSLEER. The CDR3 bases are TGCGCCAGCAGCCAAGAAGTACAGGGACGACTTTTTGAGCAGTACTTC. Its translation is CASSQEVQGRLFEQYF.

The rearrangement uses TRBV5-1 and TRBJ2-1, with D tentatively TRBD1 (6 bases). This CDR3 has 15 amino acids. CDR1 is SGHRS and CDR2 is YFSETQ in the germline V gene. V gave up 4 bases and J gave up 9 bases, with 20 bases separating them. This CDR3 reads CASSQTGTPAGEQFF. In DNA, the CDR3 is TGCGCCAGCAGCCAGACCGGGACACCGGCGGGTGAGCAGTTCTTC.

This sequence joins TRBV20-1 and TRBJ2-1; D remains ambiguous. V dropped 7 bases and J dropped 0 bases, with 16 bases sitting between them. The germline V gene encodes CDR1 DFQATT and CDR2 SNEGSKA (reference sequence). The CDR3 runs to 15 residues. The CDR3 spells CSVQVGGSSYNEQFF. DNA of the CDR3: TGCAGTGTACAAGTTGGCGGATCCTCCTACAATGAGCAGTTCTTC.

CDR3 nucleotides: TGCGCCAGCAGCCAAGGACAGGGGGTCGAGCAGTACTTC. Protein sequence: CASSQGQGVEQYF. The V gene is TRBV4-1, the J gene TRBJ2-7, with TRBD1 identical over 9 bases. J lost 6 bases, V lost 1 base, and 1 base had no gene match. CDR1 and CDR2 (germline): MGHRA, YSYEKL. CDR3 length: 13 residues.

V usage is TRBV11-3 and J usage is TRBJ1-2; possible D gene TRBD1, 5 bases. CDR1 is SGHNT, CDR2 YENEEA, per germline. V was cut by 3 bases and J by 8 bases, with 10 bases left in between. This CDR3 is built from 12 residues. The CDR3 region has the DNA TGTGCCAGCAGCTTTTCAGGGTCCGGCTACACCTTC. Its protein is CASSFSGSGYTF.

At least ten counts were recorded for this clonotype. The genes are TRBV7-8 and TRBJ2-7, with 11 positions matching TRBD2. This CDR3 region has 17 residues. In germline, CDR1 is SGHVS, CDR2 FQNEAQ. The V and J ends lost 6 bases and 2 bases, in that order; junction bases with no gene match: 12. CDR3 sequence reads: CASSHTGVAGGAYEQYF. CDR3 coding DNA: TGTGCCAGCAGTCACACAGGGGTAGCGGGAGGGGCCTACGAGCAGTACTTC. The entire variable domain, with the rest obtained from reference TRBV7-8 and TRBJ2-7, is as follows: GAGVSQSPRYKVAKRGQDVALRCDPISGHVSLFWYQQALGQGPEFLTYFQNEAQLDKSGLPSDRFFAERPEGSVSTLKIQRTQQEDSAVYLCASSHTGVAGGAYEQYFGPGTRLTVT.

In nucleotides, the CDR3 is TGTGCCAGCAGCTGTCGGATAAGGCCGAGGGATACGCAGTATTTT. It encodes CASSCRIRPRDTQYF. This chain connects TRBV11-2 to TRBJ2-3, with unresolved D. Between the trimmed V and J ends, which lost 4 bases and 6 bases, there was a span of 17 bases. Germline loops: CDR1 SGHAT, CDR2 FQNNGV. The CDR3 has 15 amino acids.

This clonotype was recorded once. The chain uses TRBV7-6 and TRBJ2-2; maybe TRBD2 (6 bases). This CDR3 contains 16 residues. Trimming pared 3 bases from V and 8 bases from J, leaving 19 bases between. In germline, CDR1 is SGHVS, CDR2 FNYEAQ. CDR3 sequence (DNA): TGTGCCAGCAGCTTCGGAATAGGGCGGGGTTATGGGGAGCTGTTTTTT. Translation: CASSFGIGRGYGELFF. The entire variable domain, with the rest obtained from reference TRBV7-6 and TRBJ2-2, is as follows: GAGVSQSPRYKVTKRGQDVALRCDPISGHVSLYWYRQALGQGPEFLTYFNYEAQQDKSGLPNDRFSAERPEGSISTLTIQRTEQRDSAMYRCASSFGIGRGYGELFFGEGSRLTVL.

In DNA, the CDR3 is TGTGCCAGCAGCGTAGATTCGGGGTATGGCTACACCTTC. It encodes CASSVDSGYGYTF. V is TRBV9 and J is TRBJ1-2; no reliable D call. The CDR3 runs to 13 residues. CDR1 SGDLS and CDR2 YYNGEE come from the germline V gene. Between the trimmed V and J ends, which lost 0 bases and 5 bases, there was a span of 8 bases.

The rearrangement uses TRBV3-1 and TRBJ2-7; TRBD1 matches 9 bases. The CDR3 runs 16 residues. Germline CDR1 is LGHDT and CDR2 is YNNKEL (reference sequence). V was pared by 4 bases and J by 3 bases, with 10 bases of the junction left unmatched. The CDR3 nucleotides are TGTGCCAGCAGCCGGCAAGGGACAGGGAGTAGCTACGAGCAGTACTTC. Its translation is CASSRQGTGSSYEQYF.

V usage is TRBV7-3 and J usage is TRBJ2-7; 9 nucleotides match TRBD1. Trimming removed 5 bases from V and 5 bases from J; junction bases left unmatched: 10. The CDR3 is 15 residues long. CDR1 is SGHTA, CDR2 FQGTGA, per germline. The CDR3 DNA follows: TGTGCCAGCAGCGCCTCCGGGACAGGGACCCACGAGCAGTACTTC. Translating it yields CASSASGTGTHEQYF. Using reference TRBV7-3 and TRBJ2-7 for the parts outside the CDR3, the full variable domain is GAGVSQTPSNKVTEKGKYVELRCDPISGHTALYWYRQSLGQGPEFLIYFQGTGAADDSGLPNDRFFAVRPEGSVSTLKIQRTERGDSAVYLCASSASGTGTHEQYFGPGTRLTVT.